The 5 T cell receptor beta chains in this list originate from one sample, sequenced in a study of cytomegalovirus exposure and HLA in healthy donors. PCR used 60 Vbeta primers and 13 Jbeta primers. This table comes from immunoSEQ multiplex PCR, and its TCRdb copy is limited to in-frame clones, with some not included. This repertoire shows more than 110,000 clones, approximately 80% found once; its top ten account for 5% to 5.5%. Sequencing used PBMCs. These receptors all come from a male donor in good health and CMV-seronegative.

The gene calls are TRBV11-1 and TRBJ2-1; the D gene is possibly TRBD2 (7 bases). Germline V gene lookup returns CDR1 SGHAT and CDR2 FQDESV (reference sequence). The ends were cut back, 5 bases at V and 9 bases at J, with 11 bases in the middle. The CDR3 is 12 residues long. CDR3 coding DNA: TGTGCCAGCAGCAAGAGGGGGGGTGAGCAGTTCTTC. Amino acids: CASSKRGGEQFF.

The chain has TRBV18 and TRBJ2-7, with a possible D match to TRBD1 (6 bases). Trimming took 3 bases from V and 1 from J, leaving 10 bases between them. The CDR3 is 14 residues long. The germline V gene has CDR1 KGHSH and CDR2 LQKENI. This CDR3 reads CASSPWTASYEQYF. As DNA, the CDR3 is TGTGCCAGCTCACCTTGGACAGCTTCCTACGAGCAGTACTTC.

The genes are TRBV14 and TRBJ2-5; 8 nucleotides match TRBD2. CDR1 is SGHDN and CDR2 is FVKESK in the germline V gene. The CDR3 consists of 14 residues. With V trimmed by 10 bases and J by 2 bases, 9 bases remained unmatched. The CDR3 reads CATRRTSRQETQYF. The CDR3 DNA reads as TGTGCCACCCGCCGGACTAGCAGACAAGAGACCCAGTACTTC. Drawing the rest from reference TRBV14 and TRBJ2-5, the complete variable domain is EAGVTQFPSHSVIEKGQTVTLRCDPISGHDNLYWYRRVMGKEIKFLLHFVKESKQDESGMPNNRFLAERTGGTYSTLKVQPAELEDSGVYFCATRRTSRQETQYFGPGTRLLVL.

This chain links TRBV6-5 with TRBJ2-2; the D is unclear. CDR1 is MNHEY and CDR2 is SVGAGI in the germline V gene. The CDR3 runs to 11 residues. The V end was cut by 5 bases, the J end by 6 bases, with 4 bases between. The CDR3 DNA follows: TGTGCCAGCAGTCGGGCCGGGGAGCTGTTTTTT. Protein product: CASSRAGELFF.

Here the CDR3 reads CASSDWGDHTF. CDR3 nucleotides: TGTGCCAGCAGTGACTGGGGAGACCACACCTTC. The rearrangement uses TRBV6-1 and TRBJ1-2; D is uncertain. Germline V gene data show CDR1 as MNHNS and CDR2 as SASEGT. This CDR3 is 11 amino acids long. V was trimmed by 3 bases and J by 12 bases, leaving 11 bases between them.